The rows below give T cell receptor beta chains drawn from one sample of a study of T cell responses to AZD1222 COVID-19 vaccine. TCRdb's table, derived via immunoSEQ multiplex PCR, lists solely in-frame clones and lacks some. The table for this sample gives some 150,000 clones. The specimen was peripheral blood. The receptor source for this set is an adult in good health. Both conserved end residues are part of each CDR3. A D gene is named only where the DNA matches it firmly.

TRBV19	NA	TRBJ1-4	TGTGCCAGCCGCTTGACCGCGAATGAAAAACTGTTTTTT	CASRLTANEKLFF
TRBV6-5	NA	TRBJ1-4	TGTGCCAGCTCCCCCGGGACTCCTAATGAAAAACTGTTTTTT	CASSPGTPNEKLFF
TRBV7-3	NA	TRBJ2-3	TGTGCCAGCAGCTTAACGGGGACGGGCAGCACAGATACGCAGTATTTT	CASSLTGTGSTDTQYF
TRBV3-1/TRBV3-2	NA	TRBJ1-1	TGTGCCAGCAGCCAGGGGCACACTGAAGCTTTCTTT	CASSQGHTEAFF
TRBV2	NA	TRBJ1-1	TGTGCCAGCAGAGAGACAGGTGAAGCTTTCTTT	CASRETGEAFF
TRBV5-6	TRBD1	TRBJ1-4	TGTGCCAGCAGCCCCCGGACAGGGGGCGATGAAAAACTGTTTTTT	CASSPRTGGDEKLFF
TRBV27	NA	TRBJ1-1	TGTGCCAGCAGTTTATCGTTTAAAGGTTCGGGCACTGAAGCTTTCTTT	CASSLSFKGSGTEAFF
TRBV9	TRBD1	TRBJ1-2	TGTGCCAGCAGCTTTCTCGACAGGGGGTCTATCTATGGCTACACCTTC	CASSFLDRGSIYGYTF
TRBV6-4	TRBD1	TRBJ1-5	TGTGCCAGCAGTGCCGGGACAGGGGGCAATCAGCCCCAGCATTTT	CASSAGTGGNQPQHF
TRBV9	TRBD2	TRBJ2-5	TGTGCCAGCAGCGTATACGGCGGGGGGGAAGAGACCCAGTACTTC	CASSVYGGGEETQYF
TRBV5-1	NA	TRBJ1-1	TGCGCCAGCAGCTTGGCTACAGCGAACACTGAAGCTTTCTTT	CASSLATANTEAFF
TRBV12-3/TRBV12-4	NA	TRBJ1-5	TGTGCCAGCTGCTGGGCCTATGGGGAGCCCCAGCATTTT	CASCWAYGEPQHF
TRBV5-4	TRBD1	TRBJ2-7	TGTGCCAGCAGTACCGGGACAGCCTCCTACGAGCAGTACTTC	CASSTGTASYEQYF
TRBV15	NA	TRBJ1-2	TGTGCCACCAGCAGAGGGGGAGGGACTGGCTACACCTTC	CATSRGGGTGYTF
TRBV12-3/TRBV12-4	NA	TRBJ1-2	TGTGCCAGCAGTTCAGGCTATGGCTACACCTTC	CASSSGYGYTF
TRBV19	NA	TRBJ1-5	TGTGCCGGGCCTCGGGAGGGGCGGCAGCCCCAGCATTTT	CAGPREGRQPQHF
TRBV20-1	TRBD1	TRBJ1-1	TGCAGTGCTAGTAAAGGACAGGCCGGGGTGGAAGCTTTCTTT	CSASKGQAGVEAFF
TRBV5-8	NA	TRBJ1-5	TGTGCCAGCAGGGGCGTCCGCAATCAGCCCCAGCATTTT	CASRGVRNQPQHF
TRBV4-1	NA	TRBJ2-7	TGCGCCAGCAGCCAAGAAGGGGGAGCAGGGCCCTACGAGCAGTACTTC	CASSQEGGAGPYEQYF
TRBV13	NA	TRBJ1-3	TGTGCCAGCAGCTTAATGCGACAGGAAAGTAGGCCCTCTGGAAACACCATATATTTT	CASSLMRQESRPSGNTIYF